The text below deals with one T cell receptor (beta chain). Its antigen remains unknown. Treatment denoted: 19 received Ad26.COV2.S at low or high dose, single or two shots; roughly five received placebo; per-sample allocation not given. Sampling took place 63 days after the first vaccine or placebo injection. Adults aged 18-55 years in Boston included the donor. This record comes from a study of Ad26.COV2.S vaccination and SARS-CoV-2 variants. Study-level results: Vaccine recipients showed a spike-specific TCR breadth that was higher than in placebo recipients. Possible underestimation of total T cell responses by the TCR breadth and depth analyses was noted.

The table came from immunoSEQ multiplex PCR; TCRdb's copy has only in-frame clones and leaves some out. The sample shows fewer than 900,000 clones, roughly nine tenths of them seen only once. CDR1 SGHRS and CDR2 YFSETQ come from the germline V gene. The CDR3 runs to 18 residues. Trimming removed 3 bases from V and 6 bases from J; junction bases left unmatched: 13. This chain connects TRBV5-1 to TRBJ1-6; 9 nucleotides agree with TRBD1. Sequenced material: peripheral blood, taken in a trial of Ad26.COV2.S vaccine versus placebo. The source is a person aged 18-60 years who received the Ad26.COV2.S COVID-19 vaccine or a placebo. The CDR3 is CASSSNPGQGEINSPLHF. CDR3 sequence (DNA): TGCGCCAGCAGCTCGAACCCGGGACAGGGAGAAATTAATTCACCCCTCCACTTT.